This T cell receptor (beta chain) originates from a study of human T cells and chemical hapten exposure (dated by TCRdb to the early 2020s). Describing the broader study: For sensitization, 2% DPC in acetone was applied to a 2 cm by 2 cm area of upper inner arm skin. Patients additionally received weekly therapeutic DPC doses to the scalp throughout the approximately 25-week study period. Patch testing on the upper back used Finn chambers containing 0.01% DPC, with scoring done after 6 days according to International Contact Dermatitis Research Group standards. Most of the patients in the cohort were female, and the cohort covered alopecia areata with under or over 50% scalp involvement, alopecia totalis and alopecia universalis. Libraries were pooled for sequencing, and per-sample TCR yields varied mainly because of small differences in library volumes within the pool. In alopecia patients, the study followed how the peripheral blood TCR repertoire changed in vivo over primary and secondary sensitization to diphenylcyclopropenone (DPC), a hapten. Blood samples were taken from patients before sensitization (week 0) and then at 2, 6 and about 24 weeks after DPC sensitization. Blood for TCR sequencing was provided by twenty-nine alopecia patients at one to four time points (pre-sensitization, 2, 6 and 24 weeks).

This specimen's time point label, interpreted: patch test 1, 2 weeks after DPC sensitization. The treatment or condition label here, explained by the study, means: therapeutic diphenylcyclopropenone sensitization with weekly scalp DPC. At every patch-test visit, the blood draw took place before the patch test was put on. Eligible patients were aged 18 to 70, diagnosed with alopecia, deemed suitable for DPC therapy, and excluded if pregnant. Total RNA was isolated from unfractionated whole blood collected in Tempus Blood RNA tubes. What the study reported, not specific to this receptor: After repeated subsampling, the strength of the expansion versus patch-test correlation and the threshold at which it became significant changed. Alopecia, a presumed autoimmune disease, was present in all patients, so the immune response of the patients might differ from that of healthy individuals. The number of PT1 expanded TCRs positively correlated with patch test score, significant at thresholds 8, 16 and 32 but not 4. Expanded TCRs formed significantly more large CDR3 similarity clusters than pre-sensitization or healthy control sets, consistent with antigen-driven responses. The number of TCRs above 1 in 1000 frequency did not change with DPC sensitization; there was no evidence of global repertoire structure alterations.

The library came from RACE. The sample was run on a NextSeq 500. Library preparation attached unique molecular identifiers to individual cDNA molecules for quantitative, reproducible TCR counting. Both TCR alpha and TCR beta chains were sequenced from each blood RNA sample. The paper's processing steps were these. Samples had a median of roughly 99,000 TCRs, with a range from roughly 23,224 to 700,000. The Decombinator software suite was used to annotate the V, J and CDR3 of the TCR reads. For the PS versus PT1 abundance plots, all samples were subsampled to the same number of TCRs (28,000). TCRs were defined as expanded if absent before sensitization and observed at least eight times at the 2-week time point. In-frame beta chains were kept once TCRdb had trimmed the public reads at Q25 with fastp and called clones with MiXCR. Each CDR3 protein gets just one entry, which takes the most common genes and DNA from the rows behind it. The V and J calls come from TCRdb's annotation, not from the publication. Counted in this sample were 150,000 or so distinct CDR3 sequences; approximately 15% of them appeared once. Jointly, the top ten make up about 1.7% of the sample.

This clonotype occurred once. It lacks a known antigen. The sample holds no much larger clone one base away, and base qualities are not on file. A single read counts as weak evidence. V has 5 bases trimmed and J has 4 bases trimmed; junction bases matching no gene number 7. Measured from the cysteine to the phenylalanine, the CDR3 is 15 residues long. Only the CDR3 portion is preserved as DNA: 45 bases, with reading frame beginning at the first base. Material: whole blood, obtained in connection with sensitization to the hapten diphenylcyclopropenone (DPC). The chain employs TRBV12-3 or TRBV12-4 and TRBJ2-4; TRBD2 fits 8 bases in the junction. The clonotype was recovered from a woman aged 25 to 39 with alopecia areata. Some clones in this sample may be carry-over from other donors' samples. CDR3 reads: CASSTGGTQKNIQYF. The sequence in DNA is TGTGCCAGCAGTACGGGGGGGACTCAGAAAAACATTCAGTACTTC.